The 31 T cell receptor beta chains below were found in one sample sequenced in a study of cytomegalovirus exposure and HLA in healthy donors. This PCR relied on a set of 60 Vbeta primers and 13 Jbeta primers. Sequenced by immunoSEQ multiplex PCR; TCRdb stores in-frame clones only, minus some. This table has about 84,000 clones, about three quarters appearing once. The source material was PBMCs. The receptors come from a male donor in good health and CMV-seropositive.

The chain recombines TRBV21-1 with TRBJ2-5; TRBD1 is the table's D call and was not checked against the DNA. TRBV21-1 is a recognized pseudogene. CDR3 size: 11 residues. Here the CDR3 DNA reads TGTGCCATCACGACAGCTAAGACCCAGTACTTC. Translated: CAITTAKTQYF.

The CDR3 DNA is TGTGCCAGCTCTACACAGTCCAATCAGCCCCAGCATTTT. Translation: CASSTQSNQPQHF. The chain employs TRBV6-1 and TRBJ1-5, with D unclear. The V end was cut by 8 bases, the J end by 3 bases, with 11 bases between. The CDR3 length is 13 residues. CDR1 and CDR2 from the germline V gene are MNHNS and SASEGT.

J is TRBJ1-5 and V is TRBV7-2; 9 nucleotides align to TRBD1. Germline V lookup: CDR1 SGHTA, CDR2 FQGNSA. The CDR3 has 16 residues. V lost 6 bases to trimming and J lost 6 bases; unmatched junction nucleotides: 12. The CDR3 protein is CASSRSGQGLGQPQHF. The CDR3 nucleotides are TGTGCCAGCAGTCGTTCCGGACAGGGGTTAGGTCAGCCCCAGCATTTT.

The chain has TRBV4-2 and TRBJ2-1; 12 positions match TRBD2. Germline CDR1 is LGHNA and CDR2 is YNFKEQ. The CDR3 covers 15 residues. V lost 1 base, J lost 8 bases, and 3 bases stayed unmatched. The CDR3 sequence is CASSQARLAGDEQFF. In DNA, the CDR3 is TGTGCCAGCAGCCAAGCGCGACTAGCGGGAGATGAGCAGTTCTTC.

CDR3 residues: CASSEMTGFSEAFF. The CDR3 DNA follows: TGTGCCAGCAGTGAAATGACAGGGTTTTCTGAAGCTTTCTTT. The chain carries TRBV6-1 and TRBJ1-1, with 7 bases identical to TRBD1. The CDR3 length is 14 residues. CDR1 is MNHNS and CDR2 is SASEGT in the germline V gene. V was clipped by 2 bases and J by 6 bases; unmatched bases: 6.

This chain links TRBV7-2 with TRBJ2-5, with 11 positions matching TRBD2. The CDR3 extends over 17 amino acids. V gave up 1 base and J gave up 5 bases; unmatched junction bases: 9. The germline gives CDR1 SGHTA, CDR2 FQGNSA. CDR3 region: CASSLGASGRFRETQYF. The CDR3 coding sequence is TGTGCCAGCAGCTTAGGGGCTAGCGGGAGGTTCCGGGAGACCCAGTACTTC.

This rearrangement joins TRBV25-1 to TRBJ2-7; 7 bases are a match to TRBD2. CDR1 and CDR2 (germline): MGHDK, SYGVNS. The junction had 9 bases not matched to a gene; V was cut back by 4 bases and J by 3 bases. The CDR3 consists of 15 residues. The CDR3 region has the DNA TGTGCCAGCAGTGGGGAGGGAGGTAAAAACTACGAGCAGTACTTC. Translated, it gives CASSGEGGKNYEQYF.

This chain links TRBV28 with TRBJ1-5; 8 bases are a match to TRBD1. The CDR3 spans 14 residues. V lost 6 bases, J lost 4 bases, and 5 bases stayed unmatched. Germline V CDR1 and CDR2: MDHEN, SYDVKM. The CDR3 nucleotides read TGTGCCAGCAGCCCTGGGACAGGTAATCAGCCCCAGCATTTT. Protein product: CASSPGTGNQPQHF.

This chain connects TRBV6-1 to TRBJ2-5, with 7 bases lining up with TRBD1. Germline V gene lookup returns CDR1 MNHNS and CDR2 SASEGT. V lost 7 bases to trimming and J lost 9 bases; unmatched junction nucleotides: 17. The CDR3 is made up of 15 amino acids. The CDR3 DNA is TGTGCCAGCACTTTGGAACCCGAGCGGCAGGGGGCCCAGTACTTC. Translated: CASTLEPERQGAQYF.

The rearrangement uses TRBV19 and TRBJ1-3, with D hard to call. The CDR3 covers 15 residues. Germline V gives CDR1 LNHDA, CDR2 SQIVND (reference sequence). Trimming took off 2 bases at V and 3 bases at J, with 11 bases between the two ends. The CDR3 bases are TGTGCCAGTAGTATACCGACCGGGGTTGGAAACACCATATATTTT. This translates into CASSIPTGVGNTIYF. Supplemented by reference TRBV19 and TRBJ1-3, the full variable domain reads DGGITQSPKYLFRKEGQNVTLSCEQNLNHDAMYWYRQDPGQGLRLIYYSQIVNDFQKGDIAEGYSVSREKKESFPLTVTSAQKNPTAFYLCASSIPTGVGNTIYFGEGSWLTVV.

The rearrangement joins TRBV5-1 to TRBJ1-1; 10 positions agree with TRBD1. Germline values: CDR1 SGHRS, CDR2 YFSETQ. The CDR3 is 16 amino acids. V trimming: 0 bases; J trimming: 4 bases; junction bases outside the gene matches: 6. This CDR3 is CASSLATGGASTEAFF. DNA of the CDR3: TGCGCCAGCAGCTTGGCGACAGGGGGCGCGTCCACTGAAGCTTTCTTT.

The chain recombines TRBV5-1 with TRBJ2-5; 9 nucleotides agree with TRBD1. This CDR3 region has 14 residues. CDR1 is SGHRS and CDR2 is YFSETQ in the germline V gene. Trimming took 0 bases from V and 4 from J; bases not matched to a gene: 1. DNA for the CDR3: TGCGCCAGCAGCTTGGCGGGACAGGGAGAGACCCAGTACTTC. Protein: CASSLAGQGETQYF.

V is TRBV6-5 and J is TRBJ1-4; possible D gene TRBD1, 6 bases. This CDR3 has 14 residues. With 5 bases removed from V and 3 bases from J, the gap between germline ends came to 10 bases. Germline CDR1 reads MNHEY; CDR2 reads SVGAGI. In DNA, the CDR3 is TGTGCCAGCAGTCCCGACAGGTCTAATGAAAAACTGTTTTTT. It translates to CASSPDRSNEKLFF.

A single count supports this clone. The chain is built from TRBV9 and TRBJ2-2; the D gene is possibly TRBD1 (5 bases). V gave up 0 bases and J gave up 1 base, with 7 bases separating them. The CDR3 consists of 15 residues. Germline values: CDR1 SGDLS, CDR2 YYNGEE. This CDR3 is CASSVAQGNTGELFF. CDR3 coding DNA: TGTGCCAGCAGCGTAGCCCAGGGGAACACCGGGGAGCTGTTTTTT. The whole variable domain, remainder taken from reference TRBV9 and TRBJ2-2, is DSGVTQTPKHLITATGQRVTLRCSPRSGDLSVYWYQQSLDQGLQFLIQYYNGEERAKGNILERFSAQQFPDLHSELNLSSLELGDSALYFCASSVAQGNTGELFFGEGSRLTVL.

V usage is TRBV5-1 and J usage is TRBJ2-3; 12 nucleotides match TRBD2. Germline loops: CDR1 SGHRS, CDR2 YFSETQ. The CDR3 contains 21 residues. Germline trimming cut 0 bases from V and 3 bases from J; bases unmatched to any gene: 17. CDR3 in amino acids: CASSLVKPSGRAEEWTDTQYF. The CDR3 DNA reads TGCGCCAGCAGCTTGGTTAAACCTAGCGGGAGGGCCGAGGAGTGGACAGATACGCAGTATTTT.

In its sample, this clone was seen once. This chain connects TRBV18 to TRBJ2-1; D gene uncertain. Germline CDR1 is KGHSH and CDR2 is LQKENI. The CDR3 consists of 16 residues. Deletions cut 3 bases from V and 2 bases from J, with 14 bases between. The CDR3 DNA is TGTGCCAGCTCACCGATTTACGGCGACACCTACAATGAGCAGTTCTTC. Its protein is CASSPIYGDTYNEQFF.

This clone showed up just once. The rearrangement links TRBV7-8 to TRBJ2-1; 7 nucleotides match TRBD1. The CDR3 runs to 16 residues. Germline V gives CDR1 SGHVS, CDR2 FQNEAQ. Trimming took 1 base from V and 8 from J; bases not matched to a gene: 11. The CDR3 region has the DNA TGTGCCAGCAGCTTAGGGTGGGCAGGGGGATCGGATGAGCAGTTCTTC. The encoded protein is CASSLGWAGGSDEQFF.

Only a few counts were recorded for this clone. The genes are TRBV4-3 and TRBJ2-7, with 11 positions matching TRBD2. CDR3 size: 15 residues. Germline lookup yields CDR1 LGHNA and CDR2 YSLEER. V lost 3 bases, J lost 7 bases, and 8 bases stayed unmatched. CDR3 coding DNA: TGCGCCAGCAGCCAGGTCCTAGCGGGAGGTCGGGAGCAGTACTTC. This translates into CASSQVLAGGREQYF.

This clone was detected only a few times. The rearrangement links TRBV28 to TRBJ2-2; 8 bases are shared with TRBD1. The CDR3 is 14 amino acids. The V gene end was trimmed by 6 bases and the J gene end by 12 bases; junction bases not matched to a gene: 12. The germline V gene encodes CDR1 MDHEN and CDR2 SYDVKM. The CDR3 sequence is CASRAGGTGMKLFF. The CDR3 bases are TGTGCCAGCAGGGCAGGGGGCACGGGAATGAAGCTGTTTTTT.

This clone occurred once. The chain couples TRBV10-1 to TRBJ2-1, with TRBD2 matching 8 bases. The CDR3 sequence is 14 residues long. V lost 5 bases to trimming and J lost 5 bases; unmatched junction nucleotides: 5. Per germline, CDR1 WNHNN and CDR2 SYGVQD (reference sequence). The CDR3 protein is CASSKGLADNEQFF. CDR3 coding DNA: TGCGCCAGCAGTAAAGGACTAGCCGACAATGAGCAGTTCTTC.

The chain links TRBV5-4 to TRBJ2-6; 7 bases are shared with TRBD2. Germline V lookup: CDR1 SGHNT, CDR2 YYREEE (reference sequence). The CDR3 is 16 amino acids. J lost 0 bases, V lost 4 bases, and 4 bases had no gene match. The CDR3 DNA sequence: TGTGCCAGCAGCGGCGGGGGAAACTCTGGGGCCAACGTCCTGACTTTC. This sequence encodes CASSGGGNSGANVLTF.

Turning to this clone: Compared with germline, one end of the junction differs, possibly owing to a read error. The J gene is TRBJ2-5, the V gene TRBV2, with D perhaps matching TRBD2 (5 bases). The CDR3 consists of 11 residues. Germline lookup yields CDR1 SNHLY and CDR2 FYNNEI. CDR3 in DNA: TGTGCCAGCAGTGCGGAGTACACTAGGGACTTC. Translating gives CASSAEYTRDF.

The gene calls are TRBV18 and TRBJ1-1, with D perhaps TRBD1 (5 bases). Germline assignment: CDR1 KGHSH and CDR2 LQKENI. Trimming shortened V by 3 bases and J by 4 bases, and 12 bases separated the two germline ends. The CDR3 spans 14 residues. CDR3 nucleotides: TGTGCCAGCTCACCCTCTGACGGGGGCACTGAAGCTTTCTTT. This encodes CASSPSDGGTEAFF.

The chain employs TRBV6-5 and TRBJ1-1; 7 bases fit TRBD1. The J segment lost 5 bases and the V segment lost 4 bases, leaving 4 bases of the junction unmatched. The length of the CDR3 is 13 residues. In germline, CDR1 is MNHEY, CDR2 SVGAGI. CDR3 sequence: CASSFTGVTEAFF. Here the CDR3 DNA reads TGTGCCAGCAGTTTCACAGGGGTGACTGAAGCTTTCTTT.

The rearrangement links TRBV23-1 to TRBJ1-1, with D maybe TRBD1 (5 bases). TRBV23-1 is marked as an open reading frame, function uncertain. This CDR3 has 13 residues. V shed 6 bases and J shed 9 bases, with 17 bases lying between them. The CDR3, as DNA: TGCGCCAGCAGATCACAAGACAGCGATAAAGCTTTCTTT. It encodes CASRSQDSDKAFF.

V gene TRBV19 combines with J gene TRBJ1-1, with TRBD1 as a possible D gene (5 bases). The CDR3 is made up of 15 amino acids. V was clipped by 6 bases and J by 3 bases, with 17 bases between them. Per germline, CDR1 LNHDA and CDR2 SQIVND (reference sequence). The CDR3 reads CASSPGAGRYTEAFF. CDR3 coding DNA: TGTGCCAGTAGCCCCGGAGCAGGGAGGTACACTGAAGCTTTCTTT.

The chain links TRBV28 to TRBJ1-2; TRBD1 might be the D (5 bases). V gave up 5 bases and J gave up 3 bases, with 13 bases separating them. This CDR3 has 14 amino acids. Germline loops: CDR1 MDHEN, CDR2 SYDVKM. CDR3 nucleotides: TGTGCCAGCAGTCGGTCAGGGTGGGACTATGGCTACACCTTC. Translation: CASSRSGWDYGYTF.

This clone showed up just once. The V call is TRBV15, the J call TRBJ2-7; TRBD2 aligns across 9 bases. The CDR3 is 16 residues long. Looked up from germline, CDR1 is LNHNV and CDR2 is YYDKDF (reference sequence). The ends lost 0 bases at V and 7 bases at J; junction bases unmatched: 10. CDR3 sequence (DNA): TGTGCCACCAGCAGAGATTTGGTAGCGGGAGTAATTGAGCAGTACTTC. It translates to CATSRDLVAGVIEQYF.

The rearrangement uses TRBV7-9 and TRBJ2-5; D is perhaps TRBD2 (6 bases). Trimming took 0 bases from V and 5 from J, leaving 13 bases between them. CDR1 is SEHNR, CDR2 FQNEAQ, per germline (reference sequence). This CDR3 is 15 amino acids long. The CDR3 sequence: CASSLASGEVETQYF. CDR3 nucleotides: TGTGCCAGCAGCTTAGCGTCGGGAGAAGTTGAGACCCAGTACTTC.

The V gene is TRBV19, the J gene TRBJ1-1, with 10 nucleotides matching TRBD1. The V gene's germline CDR1 is LNHDA and CDR2 SQIVND (reference sequence). V was pared by 10 bases and J by 4 bases, with 15 bases of the junction left unmatched. The CDR3 covers 16 residues. Written as DNA, the CDR3 is TGTGCCACAAAGACAGGGGGCTACGGAATGGGCACTGAAGCTTTCTTT. It yields the protein CATKTGGYGMGTEAFF.

The chain links TRBV29-1 to TRBJ2-1; D perhaps matches TRBD1 (6 bases). CDR1 SQVTM and CDR2 ANQGSEA come from the germline V gene. Trimming removed 0 bases from V and 4 bases from J, with 10 bases in between. This CDR3 contains 14 residues. The CDR3 bases are TGCAGCGTTGAAGATTGGACAGCTTACAATGAGCAGTTCTTC. Amino acid sequence: CSVEDWTAYNEQFF.